The 15 T cell receptor beta chains below come from one sample, sequenced in a study of cytomegalovirus exposure and HLA in healthy donors. Primers included in the PCR were 60 Vbeta and 13 Jbeta primers. Profiling relied on immunoSEQ multiplex PCR, and the TCRdb table lists in-frame clones only, not all of them. There are 95,000 to 150,000 clones in the sample; over 75% occur only once, and about 1.7% lies in the top ten. Sequenced input: PBMCs. These receptors came from a man aged 40-49 years in good health and CMV-seronegative.

V gene TRBV5-1 combines with J gene TRBJ1-3, with 8 nucleotides matching TRBD1. J lost 0 bases, V lost 4 bases, and 6 bases had no gene match. The germline CDR1 and CDR2 sequences are SGHRS and YFSETQ. This CDR3 contains 16 residues. Written as DNA, the CDR3 is TGCGCCAGCAGCATGGACAGGGTTCGCTCTGGAAACACCATATATTTT. This encodes CASSMDRVRSGNTIYF. Combining the CDR3 with reference TRBV5-1 and TRBJ1-3 gives the whole variable domain KAGVTQTPRYLIKTRGQQVTLSCSPISGHRSVSWYQQTPGQGLQFLFEYFSETQRNKGNFPGRFSGRQFSNSRSEMNVSTLELGDSALYLCASSMDRVRSGNTIYFGEGSWLTVV.

V gene TRBV19 combines with J gene TRBJ2-7, with TRBD1 matching over 8 bases. The CDR3 has 14 amino acids. Germline loops: CDR1 LNHDA, CDR2 SQIVND (reference sequence). V trimming: 4 bases; J trimming: 2 bases; junction bases outside the gene matches: 4. This CDR3 is CASSTGTGPYEQYF. The DNA for the CDR3 is TGTGCCAGTAGTACTGGGACAGGACCCTACGAGCAGTACTTC. The full variable domain, in which reference TRBV19 and TRBJ2-7 provide the parts outside the CDR3, is DGGITQSPKYLFRKEGQNVTLSCEQNLNHDAMYWYRQDPGQGLRLIYYSQIVNDFQKGDIAEGYSVSREKKESFPLTVTSAQKNPTAFYLCASSTGTGPYEQYFGPGTRLTVT.

This clone was seen once. The chain combines TRBV7-2 with TRBJ2-7, with a possible D match to TRBD2 (5 bases). The V end lost 5 bases, the J end lost 2 bases, and 19 bases lay between the germline ends. Germline V gene sequence: CDR1 SGHTA, CDR2 FQGNSA. This CDR3 is built from 16 residues. CDR3 protein: CASSARTEALPYEQYF. The CDR3, as DNA: TGTGCCAGCAGCGCACGGACGGAGGCTCTTCCCTACGAGCAGTACTTC.

This rearrangement joins TRBV5-4 to TRBJ1-2, with 8 bases fitting TRBD1. Germline V gene data show CDR1 as SGHNT and CDR2 as YYREEE (reference sequence). Trimming at V came to 3 bases and at J to 3 bases, leaving 7 bases not matched to a gene. CDR3 length: 15 residues. The CDR3 nucleotides are TGTGCCAGCAGCTGGAACAGGGGGGGGGACTATGGCTACACCTTC. Protein: CASSWNRGGDYGYTF. Looking up the rest from reference TRBV5-4 and TRBJ1-2 gives the full variable domain: ETGVTQSPTHLIKTRGQQVTLRCSSQSGHNTVSWYQQALGQGPQFIFQYYREEENGRGNFPPRFSGLQFPNYSSELNVNALELDDSALYLCASSWNRGGDYGYTFGSGTRLTVV.

V is TRBV11-2 and J is TRBJ2-1, with 10 bases matching TRBD2. Germline V gives CDR1 SGHAT, CDR2 FQNNGV. The V and J ends lost 2 bases and 0 bases, in that order; junction bases with no gene match: 7. The CDR3 loop spans 18 amino acids. The CDR3 DNA reads as TGTGCCAGCAGCTTATTTGCGGCTAGCGGGAGCTCCTACAATGAGCAGTTCTTC. Its protein product is CASSLFAASGSSYNEQFF.

The gene calls are TRBV5-5 and TRBJ1-2, with D possibly matching TRBD1 (5 bases). Trimming left V 4 bases short and J 8 bases short, with 15 bases between. The CDR3 has 13 amino acids. Germline CDR1 reads SGHKS; CDR2 reads YYEKEE (reference sequence). CDR3 bases: TGTGCCAGCAGCGCCTTCGGGGGGGAGGGCTACACCTTC. Protein: CASSAFGGEGYTF.

The V and J genes are TRBV10-3 and TRBJ1-3; possible D gene TRBD1, 6 bases. Trimming shortened V by 3 bases and J by 4 bases, and 10 bases separated the two germline ends. CDR1 and CDR2 (germline): ENHRY, SYGVKD. The CDR3 has 14 amino acids. The CDR3 protein is CAISDSDRGNTIYF. The CDR3, as DNA: TGTGCCATCAGTGATTCGGACAGAGGAAACACCATATATTTT.

This clone was counted a few times. The V call is TRBV30, the J call TRBJ2-1, with 8 nucleotides matching TRBD2. The junction had 10 bases not matched to a gene; V was cut back by 0 bases and J by 9 bases. Germline assignment: CDR1 GTSNPN and CDR2 SVGIG (reference sequence). The CDR3 has 15 amino acids. The CDR3 region has the DNA TGTGCCTGGAGTGTCACCGGGACTAGGTATAGTGAGCAGTTCTTC. The encoded protein is CAWSVTGTRYSEQFF.

This chain connects TRBV25-1 to TRBJ1-2, with 7 bases fitting TRBD1. After removal of 6 bases from V and 5 bases from J, the junction contained 3 bases not matched to a gene. Germline-derived CDR1 and CDR2 are MGHDK and SYGVNS. This CDR3 has 12 amino acids. DNA of the CDR3: TGTGCCAGCAGGGGACAGTTTTATGGCTACACCTTC. This gives the protein CASRGQFYGYTF.

This chain connects TRBV9 to TRBJ2-1; 15 bases align to TRBD2. The germline V gene has CDR1 SGDLS and CDR2 YYNGEE. Unmatched junction bases numbered 3, after V lost 0 bases and J lost 8 bases. The CDR3 totals 16 residues. CDR3 nucleotides: TGTGCCAGCAGCGTAGGGGGACTAGCGGGAGGCTATGAGCAGTTCTTC. It is translated as CASSVGGLAGGYEQFF.

The chain employs TRBV7-8 and TRBJ2-7; no definite D call. The DNA end favors TRBJ2-1, so the J call may be wrong. Germline V lookup: CDR1 SGHVS, CDR2 FQNEAQ. The CDR3 sequence is 16 residues long. In nucleotides, the CDR3 is TGTGCCAGCAGCTTAGCGTCAGTATTACTAACCAATGAGCAGTTCTTC. It translates to CASSLASVLLTNEQFF.

V and J are TRBV11-2 and TRBJ2-3; TRBD1 aligns across 9 bases. Looked up from germline, CDR1 is SGHAT and CDR2 is FQNNGV. CDR3 length equals 12 residues. V lost 8 bases, J lost 6 bases, and 3 bases stayed unmatched. The CDR3 bases are TGTGCCAGCGGACAGGGGTATGATACGCAGTATTTT. This gives the protein CASGQGYDTQYF.

The J gene is TRBJ1-2, the V gene TRBV7-2, with 8 bases matching TRBD1. The germline CDR1 and CDR2 sequences are SGHTA and FQGNSA. The CDR3 sequence is 13 residues long. V lost 5 bases to trimming and J lost 4 bases; unmatched junction nucleotides: 3. CDR3 protein: CASSPGTGYGYTF. CDR3 sequence (DNA): TGTGCCAGCAGCCCGGGGACAGGCTATGGCTACACCTTC. The variable domain in full, with the rest retrieved from reference TRBV7-2 and TRBJ1-2, is GAGVSQSPSNKVTEKGKDVELRCDPISGHTALYWYRQSLGQGLEFLIYFQGNSAPDKSGLPSDRFSAERTGGSVSTLTIQRTQQEDSAVYLCASSPGTGYGYTFGSGTRLTVV.

Ten or more counts support this clone. The V and J genes are TRBV2 and TRBJ2-2, with D unresolved. The CDR3 loop spans 14 amino acids. Germline CDR1 and CDR2: SNHLY and FYNNEI. The V end lost 3 bases, the J end lost 11 bases, and 16 bases lay between the germline ends. Written as DNA, the CDR3 is TGTGCCAGCAGTGACCGAGACATCTCACCAGAGCTGTTTTTT. Residues: CASSDRDISPELFF.

V and J are TRBV5-1 and TRBJ2-7, with 13 positions matching TRBD2. V gave up 1 base and J gave up 2 bases; unmatched junction bases: 6. CDR1 and CDR2 (germline): SGHRS, YFSETQ. This CDR3 contains 17 residues. The CDR3 protein is CASSLRLAGGIPYEQYF. DNA for the CDR3: TGCGCCAGCAGCTTGAGACTAGCGGGAGGAATCCCCTACGAGCAGTACTTC.